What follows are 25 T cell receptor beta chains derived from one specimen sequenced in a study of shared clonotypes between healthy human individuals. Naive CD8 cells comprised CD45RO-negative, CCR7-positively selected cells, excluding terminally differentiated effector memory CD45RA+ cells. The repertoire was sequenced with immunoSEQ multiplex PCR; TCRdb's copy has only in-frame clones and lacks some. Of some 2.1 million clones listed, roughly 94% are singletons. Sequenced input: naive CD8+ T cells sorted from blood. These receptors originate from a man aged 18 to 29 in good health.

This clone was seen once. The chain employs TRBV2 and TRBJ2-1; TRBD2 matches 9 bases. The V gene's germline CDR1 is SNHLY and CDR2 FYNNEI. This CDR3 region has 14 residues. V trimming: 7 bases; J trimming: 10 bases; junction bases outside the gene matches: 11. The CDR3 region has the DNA TGTGCCAGCAAATCTAGCGGGGACCTGGCCGAGCAGTTCTTC. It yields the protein CASKSSGDLAEQFF.

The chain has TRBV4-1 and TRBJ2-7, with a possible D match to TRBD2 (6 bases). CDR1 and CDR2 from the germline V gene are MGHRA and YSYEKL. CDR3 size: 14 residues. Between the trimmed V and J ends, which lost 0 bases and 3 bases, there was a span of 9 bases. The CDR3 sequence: CASSQDRGIYEQYF. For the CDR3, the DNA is TGCGCCAGCAGCCAAGATCGGGGGATCTACGAGCAGTACTTC.

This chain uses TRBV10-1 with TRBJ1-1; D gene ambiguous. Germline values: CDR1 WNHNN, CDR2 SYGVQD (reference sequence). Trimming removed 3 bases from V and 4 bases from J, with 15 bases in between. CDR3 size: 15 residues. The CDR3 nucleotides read TGCGCCAGCAGTGACACCGGGCCCCAGAGCACTGAAGCTTTCTTT. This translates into CASSDTGPQSTEAFF.

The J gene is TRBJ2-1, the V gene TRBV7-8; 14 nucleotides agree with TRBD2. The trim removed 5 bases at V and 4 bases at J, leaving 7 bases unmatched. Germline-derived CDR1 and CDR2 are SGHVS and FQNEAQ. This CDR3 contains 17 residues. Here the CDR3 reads CASSPGLAGGVYNEQFF. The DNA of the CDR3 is TGTGCCAGCAGCCCAGGACTAGCGGGGGGAGTTTACAATGAGCAGTTCTTC.

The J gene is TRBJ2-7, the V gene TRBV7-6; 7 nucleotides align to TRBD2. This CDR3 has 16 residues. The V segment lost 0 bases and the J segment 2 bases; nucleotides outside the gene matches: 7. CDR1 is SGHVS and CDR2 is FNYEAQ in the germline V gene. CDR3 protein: CASSLAGSGLTYEQYF. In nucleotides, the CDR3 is TGTGCCAGCAGCTTAGCGGGTAGCGGGCTTACCTACGAGCAGTACTTC.

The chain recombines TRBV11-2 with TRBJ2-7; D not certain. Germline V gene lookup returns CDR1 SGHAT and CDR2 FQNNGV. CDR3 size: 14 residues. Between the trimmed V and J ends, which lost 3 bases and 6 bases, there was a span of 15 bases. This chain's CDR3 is CASSFSPTPIEQYF. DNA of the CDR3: TGTGCCAGCAGCTTTTCCCCAACACCCATCGAGCAGTACTTC.

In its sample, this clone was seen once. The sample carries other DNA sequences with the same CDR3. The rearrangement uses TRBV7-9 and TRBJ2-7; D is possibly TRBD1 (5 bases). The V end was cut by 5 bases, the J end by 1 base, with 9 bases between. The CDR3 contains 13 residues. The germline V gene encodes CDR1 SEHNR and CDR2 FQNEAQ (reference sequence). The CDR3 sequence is CASSPRASYEQYF. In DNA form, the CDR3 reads TGTGCCAGCAGCCCCAGGGCTTCCTACGAGCAGTACTTC.

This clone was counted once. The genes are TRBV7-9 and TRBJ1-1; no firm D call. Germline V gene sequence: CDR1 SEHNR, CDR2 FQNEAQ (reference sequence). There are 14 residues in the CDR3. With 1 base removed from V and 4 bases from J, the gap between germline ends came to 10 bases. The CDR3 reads CASSLGGSSTEAFF. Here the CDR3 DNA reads TGTGCCAGCAGCTTAGGGGGATCTAGCACTGAAGCTTTCTTT. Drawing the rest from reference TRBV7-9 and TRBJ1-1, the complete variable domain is DTGVSQNPRHKITKRGQNVTFRCDPISEHNRLYWYRQTLGQGPEFLTYFQNEAQLEKSRLLSDRFSAERPKGSFSTLEIQRTEQGDSAMYLCASSLGGSSTEAFFGQGTRLTVV.

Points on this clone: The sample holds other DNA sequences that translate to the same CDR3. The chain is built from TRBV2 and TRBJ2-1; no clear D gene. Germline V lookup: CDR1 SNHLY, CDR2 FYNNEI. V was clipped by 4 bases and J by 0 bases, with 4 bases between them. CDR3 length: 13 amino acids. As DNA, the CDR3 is TGTGCCAGCAGTGGCGGCTCCTACAATGAGCAGTTCTTC. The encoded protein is CASSGGSYNEQFF.

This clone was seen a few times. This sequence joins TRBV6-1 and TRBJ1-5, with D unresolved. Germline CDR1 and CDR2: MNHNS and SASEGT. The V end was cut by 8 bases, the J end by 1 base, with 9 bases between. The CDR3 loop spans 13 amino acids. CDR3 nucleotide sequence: TGTGCCAGCGGCCAACAAAGCAATCAGCCCCAGCATTTT. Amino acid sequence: CASGQQSNQPQHF.

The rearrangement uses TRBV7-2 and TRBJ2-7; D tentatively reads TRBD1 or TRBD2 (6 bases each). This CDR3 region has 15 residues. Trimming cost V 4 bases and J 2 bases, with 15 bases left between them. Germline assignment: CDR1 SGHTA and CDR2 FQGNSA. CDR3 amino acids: CASSWGHREPYEQYF. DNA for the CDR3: TGTGCCAGCAGCTGGGGGCACCGGGAGCCCTACGAGCAGTACTTC.

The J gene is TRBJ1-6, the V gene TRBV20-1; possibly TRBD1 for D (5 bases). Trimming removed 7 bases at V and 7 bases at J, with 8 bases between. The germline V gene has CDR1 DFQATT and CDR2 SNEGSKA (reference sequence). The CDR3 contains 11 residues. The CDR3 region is CSGQPNSPLHF. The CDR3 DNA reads TGCAGTGGACAGCCCAATTCACCCCTCCACTTT.

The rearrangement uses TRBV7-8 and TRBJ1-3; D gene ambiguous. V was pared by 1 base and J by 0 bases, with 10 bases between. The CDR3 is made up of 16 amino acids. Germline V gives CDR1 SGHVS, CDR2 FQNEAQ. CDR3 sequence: CASSLVGTGSGNTIYF. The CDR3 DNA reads TGTGCCAGCAGCTTAGTGGGTACTGGCTCTGGAAACACCATATATTTT. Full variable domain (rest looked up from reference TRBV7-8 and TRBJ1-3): GAGVSQSPRYKVAKRGQDVALRCDPISGHVSLFWYQQALGQGPEFLTYFQNEAQLDKSGLPSDRFFAERPEGSVSTLKIQRTQQEDSAVYLCASSLVGTGSGNTIYFGEGSWLTVV.

CDR3 nucleotide sequence: TGCGCCACCATCCGGGGGGCGAAGGGTGAAAAACTGTTTTTT. It is translated as CATIRGAKGEKLFF. The chain carries TRBV10-1 and TRBJ1-4; a weak D match, TRBD1 (6 bases). The CDR3 extends over 14 amino acids. The germline V and J ends were trimmed by 10 bases and 7 bases, with 19 bases remaining between them. Germline V gene sequence: CDR1 WNHNN, CDR2 SYGVQD (reference sequence).

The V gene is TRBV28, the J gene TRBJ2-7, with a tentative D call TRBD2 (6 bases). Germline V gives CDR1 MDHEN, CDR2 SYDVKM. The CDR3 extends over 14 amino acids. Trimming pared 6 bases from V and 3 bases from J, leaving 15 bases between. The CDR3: CASSLEGLRYEQYF. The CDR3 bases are TGTGCCAGCAGCCTGGAGGGTTTACGCTACGAGCAGTACTTC.

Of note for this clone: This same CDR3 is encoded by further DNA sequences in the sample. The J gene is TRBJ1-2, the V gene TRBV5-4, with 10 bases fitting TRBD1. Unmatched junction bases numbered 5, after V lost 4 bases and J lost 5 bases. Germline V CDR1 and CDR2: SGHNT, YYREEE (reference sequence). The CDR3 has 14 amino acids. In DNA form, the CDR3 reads TGTGCCAGCAGCATGGACAGGGGGGGTTATGGCTACACCTTC. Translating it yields CASSMDRGGYGYTF.

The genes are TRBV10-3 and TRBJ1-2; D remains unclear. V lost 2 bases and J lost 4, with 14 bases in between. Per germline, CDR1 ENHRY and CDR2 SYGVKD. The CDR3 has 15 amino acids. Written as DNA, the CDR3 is TGTGCCATCAGTGAGAGAGCAATGCCAACCTATGGCTACACCTTC. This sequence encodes CAISERAMPTYGYTF.

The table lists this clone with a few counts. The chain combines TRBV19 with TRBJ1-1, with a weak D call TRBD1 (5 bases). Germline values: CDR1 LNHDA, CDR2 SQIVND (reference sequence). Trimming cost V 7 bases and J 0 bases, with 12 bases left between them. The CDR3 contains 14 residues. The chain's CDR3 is CASTAGRMNTEAFF. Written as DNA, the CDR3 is TGTGCCAGTACCGCGGGACGAATGAACACTGAAGCTTTCTTT.

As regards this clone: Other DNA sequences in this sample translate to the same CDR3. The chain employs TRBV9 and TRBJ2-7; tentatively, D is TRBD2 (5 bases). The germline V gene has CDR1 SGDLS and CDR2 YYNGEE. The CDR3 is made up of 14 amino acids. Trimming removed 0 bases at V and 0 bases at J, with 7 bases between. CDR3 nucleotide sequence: TGTGCCAGCAGCGTAGGTGGGAGCTCCTACGAGCAGTACTTC. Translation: CASSVGGSSYEQYF.

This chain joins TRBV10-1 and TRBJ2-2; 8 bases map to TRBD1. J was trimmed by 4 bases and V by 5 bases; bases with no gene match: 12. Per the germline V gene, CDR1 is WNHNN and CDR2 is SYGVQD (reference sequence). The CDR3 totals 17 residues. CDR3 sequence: CASSSDREESFTGELFF. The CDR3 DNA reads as TGCGCCAGCAGTTCGGACAGGGAGGAGTCCTTCACCGGGGAGCTGTTTTTT.

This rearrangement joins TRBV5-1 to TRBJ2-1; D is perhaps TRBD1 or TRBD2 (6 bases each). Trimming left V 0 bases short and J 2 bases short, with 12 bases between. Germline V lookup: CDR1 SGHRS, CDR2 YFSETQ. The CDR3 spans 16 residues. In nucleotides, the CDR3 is TGCGCCAGCAGCTTGGCTGAGGGGGGAACCTACAATGAGCAGTTCTTC. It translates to CASSLAEGGTYNEQFF. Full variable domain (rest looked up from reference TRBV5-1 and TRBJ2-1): KAGVTQTPRYLIKTRGQQVTLSCSPISGHRSVSWYQQTPGQGLQFLFEYFSETQRNKGNFPGRFSGRQFSNSRSEMNVSTLELGDSALYLCASSLAEGGTYNEQFFGPGTRLTVL.

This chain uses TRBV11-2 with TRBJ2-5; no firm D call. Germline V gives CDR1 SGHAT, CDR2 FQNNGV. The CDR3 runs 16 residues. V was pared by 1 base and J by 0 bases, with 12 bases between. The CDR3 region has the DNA TGTGCCAGCAGCTTAGGGTTAGCCAAGTACCAAGAGACCCAGTACTTC. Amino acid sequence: CASSLGLAKYQETQYF.

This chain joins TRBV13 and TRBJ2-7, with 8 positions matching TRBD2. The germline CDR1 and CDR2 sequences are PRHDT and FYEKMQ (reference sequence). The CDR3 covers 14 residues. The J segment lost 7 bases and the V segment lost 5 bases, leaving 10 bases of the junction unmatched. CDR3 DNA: TGTGCCAGCAGCCAGCGGGAGTCATGGGGGGAGCAGTACTTC. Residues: CASSQRESWGEQYF.

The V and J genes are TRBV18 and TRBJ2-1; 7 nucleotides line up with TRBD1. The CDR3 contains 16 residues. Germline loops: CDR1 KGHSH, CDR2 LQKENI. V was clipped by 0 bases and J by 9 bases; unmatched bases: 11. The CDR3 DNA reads TGTGCCAGCTCACCACCACAGGGGAAAAAAGGGACTGAGCAGTTCTTC. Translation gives CASSPPQGKKGTEQFF.

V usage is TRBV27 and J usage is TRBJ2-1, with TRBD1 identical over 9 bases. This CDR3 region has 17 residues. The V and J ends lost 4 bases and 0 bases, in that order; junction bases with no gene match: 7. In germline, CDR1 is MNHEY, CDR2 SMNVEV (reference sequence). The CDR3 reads CASSSIGQGRSYNEQFF. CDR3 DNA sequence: TGTGCCAGCAGTTCAATCGGACAGGGGCGCTCCTACAATGAGCAGTTCTTC.